This TCR beta chain was observed in a study of beta chain features in type 1 diabetes. Since all of the isolated RNA was reverse transcribed, expressed TCRB transcripts were what got sequenced. Libraries were prepared by immunoSEQ multiplex PCR; TCRdb keeps only in-frame clonotypes and omits some of them. This table has 330,000 or so clones, 14% appearing once. V gave up 4 bases and J gave up 4 bases, with 24 bases separating them. CDR3 size: 18 residues. Germline V gives CDR1 SGDLS, CDR2 YYNGEE. J is TRBJ2-4 and V is TRBV9, with D perhaps given as TRBD1 or TRBD2 (5 bases each). Specimen: central memory CD4+ T cells from blood. The TCR comes from a man aged 25 to 45 in good health. CDR3 in amino acids: CASSPPGIGALGKNIQYF. The CDR3 DNA sequence: TGTGCCAGCAGCCCTCCGGGGATAGGGGCACTGGGGAAAAACATTCAGTACTTC.